Included here is one T cell receptor beta chain sequence, with context. As yet, its antigen is unknown. Single viable CD3+CD4+CD8-CD45RO+ cells were sorted as the memory CD4+ T cells. The sample originates from a study of memory CD4+ T cells and cytomegalovirus serostatus. Study outcomes and limitations: CD4+ memory repertoires contained about two fifths of the roughly 160 reported CMV TCRbeta sequences.

Deletions cut 3 bases from V and 7 bases from J, with 7 bases between. The CDR3 totals 12 residues. CDR1 is SGHTA and CDR2 is FQGTGA in the germline V gene. Sequencing was performed with immunoSEQ multiplex PCR; in TCRdb, only in-frame clones are kept and a portion is missing. The data hold about 45,000 clones, with 75% to 85% observed a single time. The material sequenced was memory CD4+ T cells from blood. The clonotype comes from an adult in good health and CMV-seronegative. The V and J genes are TRBV7-3 and TRBJ2-1; weak D call: TRBD1 (6 bases). The CDR3 DNA reads as TGTGCCAGCAGCTTTACAGGGAATGAGCAGTTCTTC. Translation gives CASSFTGNEQFF.